Presented here are 26 T cell receptor beta chains from one specimen sequenced in a study of T cell responses to AZD1222 COVID-19 vaccine (dated by TCRdb to about 2021). Library creation used the immunoSEQ multiplex PCR assay. Imported from immuneACCESS, the table was reduced by TCRdb to in-frame sequences with V and J called. These copies leave out some clones; in studies compared against another copy, an unresolved V gene accounts for under half, and the cause of the remainder is not known. The sample table lists 200,000 to 250,000 clones, 90% to 95% of them with a count of one. Approximately 1.7% of the sample is taken by the ten largest. This sample's time point label indicates: about 28 days (+/-7) after the second vaccine dose. The treatment or condition label corresponds to: meningococcal conjugate vaccine given as trial control. The source material was peripheral blood, sampled 28 days after the second dose of the MenACWY control vaccine. The origin of the receptors is an adult who received the MenACWY meningococcal vaccine as a control.

The V and J genes are TRBV29-1 and TRBJ2-7; 7 positions match TRBD2. Trimming cost V 4 bases and J 7 bases; bases outside gene matches: 1. CDR3 length equals 10 residues. Germline-derived CDR1 and CDR2 are SQVTM and ANQGSEA. The CDR3 DNA is TGCAGCGTTGGGGGGGGAGAGCAGTACTTC. It is translated as CSVGGGEQYF.

Details on this clone: A read error may account for a junction end that differs from germline. The V call is TRBV5-1, the J call TRBJ2-7; tentatively, D is TRBD2 (6 bases). The CDR3 is 16 amino acids. CDR1 and CDR2 from the germline V gene are SGHRS and YFSETQ. The CDR3 loop reads CASRLVGEVGPYEQYF. As DNA, the CDR3 is TGCGCCAGCAGATTGGTAGGGGAGGTTGGGCCGTACGAGCAGTACTTC.

The chain uses TRBV4-3 and TRBJ1-3; no firm D call. Germline V gene lookup returns CDR1 LGHNA and CDR2 YSLEER. The V gene lost 0 bases and the J gene lost 2 bases, with 11 bases spanning the gap. This CDR3 has 16 amino acids. CDR3 loop: CASSQEKAGAGNTIYF. CDR3 nucleotides: TGCGCCAGCAGCCAAGAGAAGGCGGGCGCTGGAAACACCATATATTTT.

This clone appeared many times. This rearrangement joins TRBV30 to TRBJ2-2; the D gene is possibly TRBD2 (7 bases). Trimming shortened V by 8 bases and J by 3 bases, and 19 bases separated the two germline ends. CDR3 length: 15 residues. Germline CDR1 reads GTSNPN; CDR2 reads SVGIG (reference sequence). The DNA of the CDR3 is TGTGCCAACCCCCAAGGAGGGGGGGACACCGGGGAGCTGTTTTTT. Residues: CANPQGGGDTGELFF.

The chain has TRBV14 and TRBJ2-1; 9 nucleotides align to TRBD1. The germline CDR1 and CDR2 sequences are SGHDN and FVKESK. The CDR3 length is 16 residues. The V segment lost 4 bases and the J segment 5 bases; nucleotides outside the gene matches: 9. The CDR3 DNA sequence: TGTGCCAGCAGCCCGATAACGGGACAGGGAAACAATGAGCAGTTCTTC. Translating it yields CASSPITGQGNNEQFF.

This clone is a singleton in its sample. The rearrangement uses TRBV28 and TRBJ2-1; 13 bases align to TRBD2. Trimming cost V 2 bases and J 10 bases; bases outside gene matches: 8. Per germline, CDR1 MDHEN and CDR2 SYDVKM. CDR3 length equals 16 residues. CDR3 bases: TGTGCCAGCAGTTTAGTACTAGCGGGAGGGCCGGGGGAGCAGTTCTTC. Translated, it gives CASSLVLAGGPGEQFF. The whole variable domain, filled in from reference TRBV28 and TRBJ2-1, reads DVKVTQSSRYLVKRTGEKVFLECVQDMDHENMFWYRQDPGLGLRLIYFSYDVKMKEKGDIPEGYSVSREKKERFSLILESASTNQTSMYLCASSLVLAGGPGEQFFGPGTRLTVL.

This chain uses TRBV19 with TRBJ2-2; 7 bases are shared with TRBD1. CDR3 length: 14 amino acids. Germline trimming cut 7 bases from V and 4 bases from J; bases unmatched to any gene: 6. The V gene's germline CDR1 is LNHDA and CDR2 SQIVND (reference sequence). This chain's CDR3 is CASKTGAITGELFF. The CDR3 region has the DNA TGTGCCAGTAAAACAGGGGCGATCACCGGGGAGCTGTTTTTT.

V is TRBV29-1 and J is TRBJ2-5; D is unclear. The CDR3 length is 13 residues. Trimming took 4 bases from V and 7 from J, leaving 16 bases between them. Germline V CDR1 and CDR2: SQVTM, ANQGSEA. The CDR3 sequence: CSVVVGLGGTQYF. In DNA, the CDR3 is TGCAGCGTTGTAGTAGGCCTCGGTGGGACCCAGTACTTC.

J is TRBJ2-3 and V is TRBV5-4; D perhaps matches TRBD2 (6 bases). The CDR3 spans 13 residues. Trimming left V 2 bases short and J 11 bases short, with 15 bases between. Germline CDR1 is SGHNT and CDR2 is YYREEE (reference sequence). The CDR3 sequence is CASSFGGRGMQYF. In DNA form, the CDR3 reads TGTGCCAGCAGCTTCGGGGGACGGGGGATGCAGTATTTT.

The genes are TRBV28 and TRBJ2-1; TRBD2 aligns across 13 bases. V was pared by 1 base and J by 7 bases, with 1 base of the junction left unmatched. The germline gives CDR1 MDHEN, CDR2 SYDVKM. The CDR3 loop spans 15 amino acids. CDR3 residues: CASSLSGLAGNEQFF. CDR3 nucleotide sequence: TGTGCCAGCAGTTTATCGGGACTAGCGGGAAATGAGCAGTTCTTC.

This chain joins TRBV28 and TRBJ1-2, with D maybe TRBD1 (5 bases). Germline-derived CDR1 and CDR2 are MDHEN and SYDVKM. Between the trimmed V and J ends, which lost 5 bases and 2 bases, there was a span of 12 bases. The CDR3 runs 14 residues. The CDR3 DNA is TGTGCCAGCAGTCCCGGGGGGAGAAACTATGGCTACACCTTC. It is translated as CASSPGGRNYGYTF.

The count of this clone is one. The CDR3 region is CASSLIPSGTQETQYF. For the CDR3, the DNA is TGCGCCAGCAGCTTGATCCCTAGCGGGACCCAAGAGACCCAGTACTTC. The V gene is TRBV5-1, the J gene TRBJ2-5; TRBD2 aligns across 9 bases. CDR3 length equals 16 residues. In germline, CDR1 is SGHRS, CDR2 YFSETQ. With V trimmed by 1 base and J by 1 base, 5 bases remained unmatched.

This clone has a single count. This chain uses TRBV28 with TRBJ1-2; D is unclear. The CDR3 is made up of 13 amino acids. Germline CDR1 MDHEN, CDR2 SYDVKM. Between the trimmed V and J ends, which lost 8 bases and 3 bases, there was a span of 13 bases. This CDR3 is CASLPGLHYGYTF. CDR3 DNA sequence: TGTGCCAGCCTGCCGGGCCTGCACTATGGCTACACCTTC.

V and J are TRBV5-4 and TRBJ2-1, with D perhaps TRBD1 (6 bases). CDR3 length: 14 amino acids. Between the trimmed V and J ends, which lost 1 base and 5 bases, there was a span of 10 bases. From germline, CDR1 is SGHNT and CDR2 YYREEE (reference sequence). The CDR3 nucleotides read TGTGCCAGCAGCTTGAGGACAGCCCACAATGAGCAGTTCTTC. Amino acids: CASSLRTAHNEQFF.

A word on this clone: The junction shows a germline mismatch at one end, possibly a read error. The V gene is TRBV2, the J gene TRBJ1-6; tentative D call: TRBD1 (5 bases). In germline, CDR1 is SNHLY, CDR2 FYNNEI. The CDR3 extends over 15 amino acids. CDR3 sequence (DNA): TGTGCCAGCAGGGAAGGGGAATCTTATAATTCACCCCTCCACTTT. Its protein is CASREGESYNSPLHF.

The chain couples TRBV19 to TRBJ1-1; no firm D call. Germline V gene sequence: CDR1 LNHDA, CDR2 SQIVND (reference sequence). The CDR3 totals 13 residues. V was pared by 3 bases and J by 8 bases, with 13 bases between. CDR3 DNA: TGTGCCAGTAGTATCCTCCCCGCCCGGGAAGCTTTCTTT. This codes for CASSILPAREAFF. The whole variable domain, remainder taken from reference TRBV19 and TRBJ1-1, is DGGITQSPKYLFRKEGQNVTLSCEQNLNHDAMYWYRQDPGQGLRLIYYSQIVNDFQKGDIAEGYSVSREKKESFPLTVTSAQKNPTAFYLCASSILPAREAFFGQGTRLTVV.

The chain has TRBV6-1 and TRBJ1-1, with D perhaps TRBD1 (6 bases). V shed 2 bases and J shed 2 bases, with 12 bases lying between them. CDR3 length: 15 amino acids. The germline gives CDR1 MNHNS, CDR2 SASEGT. CDR3 sequence (DNA): TGTGCCAGCAGTGAAACACCGGGACAAAACACTGAAGCTTTCTTT. Translated, it gives CASSETPGQNTEAFF.

The V call is TRBV28, the J call TRBJ1-5; D unclear. This CDR3 has 13 residues. Looked up from germline, CDR1 is MDHEN and CDR2 is SYDVKM. The V and J ends lost 6 bases and 4 bases respectively, with 10 bases between them. The CDR3 sequence is CASRPQWNQPQHF. The CDR3 region has the DNA TGTGCCAGCAGACCCCAGTGGAATCAGCCCCAGCATTTT. Complete variable domain (other parts from reference TRBV28 and TRBJ1-5): DVKVTQSSRYLVKRTGEKVFLECVQDMDHENMFWYRQDPGLGLRLIYFSYDVKMKEKGDIPEGYSVSREKKERFSLILESASTNQTSMYLCASRPQWNQPQHFGDGTRLSIL.

The chain carries TRBV5-4 and TRBJ2-7; 11 positions match TRBD2. The CDR3 totals 14 residues. V trimming: 2 bases; J trimming: 12 bases; junction bases outside the gene matches: 10. Germline CDR1 and CDR2: SGHNT and YYREEE (reference sequence). DNA of the CDR3: TGTGCCAGCAGCTTCGAGGTAGCGGGAGGGCAACGGTACTTC. The encoded protein is CASSFEVAGGQRYF.

CDR3 DNA sequence: TGTGCCAGCAGCTTACCACGTGGTAGCGGGAGTACAGATACGCAGTATTTT. This gives the protein CASSLPRGSGSTDTQYF. V is TRBV3-1 (or the pseudogene TRBV3-2) and J is TRBJ2-3, with TRBD2 matching over 9 bases. Trimming cost V 5 bases and J 3 bases; bases outside gene matches: 12. CDR1 is LGHDT and CDR2 is YNNKEL in the germline V gene (reference sequence). The length of the CDR3 is 17 residues.

Of note for this clone: Other DNA sequences in the sample encode the same CDR3. J is TRBJ2-5 and V is TRBV9; a weak D match, TRBD1 (6 bases). The length of the CDR3 is 13 residues. V was clipped by 0 bases and J by 3 bases, with 6 bases between them. Germline lookup yields CDR1 SGDLS and CDR2 YYNGEE. The CDR3 sequence: CASSVDREETQYF. In nucleotides, the CDR3 is TGTGCCAGCAGCGTAGACAGGGAAGAGACCCAGTACTTC.

The CDR3 DNA is TGTGCCAGCAGCTTAGGACCGGTGATCGATTTTGCTTTCTTT. It specifies CASSLGPVIDFAFF. This chain connects TRBV7-9 to TRBJ1-1; no clear D. Deletions cut 1 base from V and 11 bases from J, with 17 bases between. This CDR3 spans 14 amino acids. Germline V CDR1 and CDR2: SEHNR, FQNEAQ (reference sequence).

The CDR3 is CASSRDRVFGYTF. For the CDR3, the DNA is TGTGCCAGCAGCCGCGACAGGGTATTTGGCTACACCTTC. The rearrangement joins TRBV9 to TRBJ1-2; the match to TRBD1 covers 7 bases. CDR3 size: 13 residues. Germline CDR1 reads SGDLS; CDR2 reads YYNGEE. Losses at the gene ends were 4 bases for V and 7 bases for J; bases not matched to a gene: 7.

The chain has TRBV30 and TRBJ2-7; D perhaps matches TRBD2 (7 bases). The germline V gene has CDR1 GTSNPN and CDR2 SVGIG (reference sequence). This CDR3 spans 13 amino acids. Trimming shortened V by 1 base and J by 2 bases, and 9 bases separated the two germline ends. For the CDR3, the DNA is TGTGCCTGGAGTGCCGGGGGGCCCTACGAGCAGTACTTC. Encoded protein: CAWSAGGPYEQYF.

The chain has TRBV2 and TRBJ1-3; D not resolved. CDR3 size: 16 residues. The germline CDR1 and CDR2 sequences are SNHLY and FYNNEI. Trimming shortened V by 6 bases and J by 2 bases, and 17 bases separated the two germline ends. Here the CDR3 DNA reads TGTGCCAGCAGCCAGCGAGGAGGCCCCGCTGGAAACACCATATATTTT. This gives the protein CASSQRGGPAGNTIYF.

The V and J genes are TRBV25-1 and TRBJ2-2; a possible D gene is TRBD2 (6 bases). This CDR3 contains 14 residues. V lost 9 bases, J lost 5 bases, and 16 bases lay in between. Germline V gene lookup returns CDR1 MGHDK and CDR2 SYGVNS. The CDR3 loop is CASNPGLSTGELFF. The CDR3 nucleotides read TGTGCCAGTAATCCGGGACTTAGTACCGGGGAGCTGTTTTTT.